This TCR beta chain was recorded in a study of early T cells in non-severe SARS-CoV-2 infection. TCRdb recomputed calls from the 5' RACE reads with MiXCR, one row per CDR3 protein. The repertoire holds around 71,000 distinct CDR3 sequences, with over 8% as singletons. This clonotype was counted ten times or more. The CDR3 sequence is 16 residues long. Germline V lookup: CDR1 LNHNV, CDR2 YYDKDF (reference sequence). After removal of 4 bases from V and 3 bases from J, the junction contained 11 bases not matched to a gene. The clonotype was recovered from an adult who was a healthcare worker with PCR-confirmed SARS-CoV-2 infection or an uninfected control (not recorded which). The chain combines TRBV15 with TRBJ2-5; 7 bases match TRBD1. The sample in question was whole blood, obtained at baseline. In DNA form, the CDR3 reads TGTGCCACCAGCACATTACCGGGACAGTTAGAAGAGACCCAGTACTTC. It encodes CATSTLPGQLEETQYF.